A selection of T cell receptor beta chains follows, all from one sample in a study of blood T cell repertoires in COVID-19. The table came from immunoSEQ multiplex PCR; TCRdb's copy has only in-frame clones and leaves some out. Seen here are 250,000 to 350,000 clones, roughly 87% observed once, and the top ten hold 2.2%. The sequenced sample consisted of peripheral blood. Source of these receptors: a woman aged 45-65 years who had recovered from COVID-19. CDR3s leave out the opening cysteine and the closing phenylalanine or tryptophan. The order of the fields is D gene, J gene, V gene, CDR3 protein. D genes are given only for firm matches.

>TRBD2|TRBJ2-1|TRBV5-1
ASSFTSGSNEQF
>TRBD1|TRBJ2-3|TRBV12-5
ASGLHRTGVSPDTQY
>TRBD1|TRBJ1-1|TRBV15
ATSHWTGRSEAF
>-|TRBJ2-2|TRBV19
ASRVNGGELF
>TRBD2|TRBJ2-1|TRBV13
ASSIGTSGSYNEQF
>TRBD2|TRBJ2-1|TRBV5-4
ASSLGAGVSYNEQF
>TRBD2|TRBJ2-1|TRBV3-1/TRBV3-2
ASSRGLAGYNEQF
>-|TRBJ1-3|TRBV6-6
ASRGPGNTIY
>-|TRBJ1-6|TRBV30
AWREGNSPLH
>-|TRBJ2-7|TRBV7-3
ASSATGTGTYEQY
>TRBD1|TRBJ2-7|TRBV6-5
ASDRGGDEQY
>-|TRBJ1-1|TRBV9
ASSPRGSVNTEAF
>TRBD1|TRBJ1-5|TRBV29-1
SDIDRGNQPQH
>TRBD1|TRBJ2-2|TRBV19
ASSGTANTGELF
>TRBD1|TRBJ1-1|TRBV19
ASSPGQGFANTEAF
>TRBD2|TRBJ2-5|TRBV9
ASSLVGGVRETQY
>TRBD1|TRBJ1-6|TRBV25-1
ASSTFQGEPLH
>-|TRBJ1-1|TRBV28
ASSLSDRPGTEAF
>-|TRBJ1-1|TRBV5-1
ASSPGTSTEAF
>TRBD2|TRBJ2-1|TRBV9
ASSAGLAGVDEQF
>-|TRBJ2-5|TRBV2
ASSVRIETQY
>TRBD2|TRBJ2-1|TRBV30
AWSVVTGGPYEQF
>-|TRBJ2-7|TRBV5-4
ASSGATVNSYEQY
>TRBD2|TRBJ2-3|TRBV20-1
SASGSREAIGDTQY
>-|TRBJ1-5|TRBV19
ASSIVSSSNQPQH